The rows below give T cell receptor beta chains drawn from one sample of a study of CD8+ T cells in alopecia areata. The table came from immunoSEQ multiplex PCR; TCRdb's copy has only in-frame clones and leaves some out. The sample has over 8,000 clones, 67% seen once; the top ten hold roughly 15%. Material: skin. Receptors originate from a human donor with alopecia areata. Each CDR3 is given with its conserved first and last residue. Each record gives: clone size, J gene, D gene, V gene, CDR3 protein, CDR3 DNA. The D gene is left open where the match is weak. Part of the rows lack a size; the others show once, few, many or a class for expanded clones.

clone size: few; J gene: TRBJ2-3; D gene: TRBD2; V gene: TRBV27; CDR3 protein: CASRGLAGGREEDTQYF; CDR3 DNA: TGTGCCAGCCGGGGGCTAGCGGGGGGGCGAGAGGAAGATACGCAGTATTTT
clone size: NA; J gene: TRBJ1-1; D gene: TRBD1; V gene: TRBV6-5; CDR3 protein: CASSSPTKGADAFF; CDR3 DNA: TGTGCCAGCAGTTCTCCCACAAAGGGGGCCGACGCTTTCTTT
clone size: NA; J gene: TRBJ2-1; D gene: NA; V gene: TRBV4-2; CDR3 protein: CASSQEVEQFF; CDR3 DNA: TGTGCCAGCAGCCAAGAGGTTGAGCAGTTCTTC
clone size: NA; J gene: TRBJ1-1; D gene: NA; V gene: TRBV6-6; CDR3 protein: CASSYEGRNTEAFF; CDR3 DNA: TGTGCCAGCAGTTACGAGGGGCGAAACACTGAAGCTTTCTTT
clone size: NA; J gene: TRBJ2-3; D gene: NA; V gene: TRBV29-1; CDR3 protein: CSVGRRGLPDTQYF; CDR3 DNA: TGCAGCGTTGGTCGGCGGGGGCTCCCAGATACGCAGTATTTT
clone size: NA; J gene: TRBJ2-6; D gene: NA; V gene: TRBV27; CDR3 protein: CASSYRMEVAGANVLTF; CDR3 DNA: TGTGCCAGCAGTTACCGGATGGAGGTGGCTGGGGCCAACGTCCTGACTTTC
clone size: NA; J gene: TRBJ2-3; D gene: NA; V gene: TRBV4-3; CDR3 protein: CASSQDPSSTDTQYF; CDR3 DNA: TGCGCCAGCAGCCAAGATCCCTCTAGCACAGATACGCAGTATTTT
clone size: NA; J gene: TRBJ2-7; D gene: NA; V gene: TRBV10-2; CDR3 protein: CASSEPMYGHEQYF; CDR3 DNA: TGCGCCAGCAGTGAGCCAATGTATGGCCACGAGCAGTACTTC
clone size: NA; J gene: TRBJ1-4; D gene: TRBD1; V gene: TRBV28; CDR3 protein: CASSTRSPGQGREKLFF; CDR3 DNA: TGTGCCAGCAGTACCAGGTCGCCGGGACAGGGACGAGAAAAACTGTTTTTT
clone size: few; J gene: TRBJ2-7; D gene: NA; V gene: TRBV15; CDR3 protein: CATSLIGQTYEQYF; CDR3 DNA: TGTGCCACCAGCCTTATCGGACAGACCTACGAGCAGTACTTC
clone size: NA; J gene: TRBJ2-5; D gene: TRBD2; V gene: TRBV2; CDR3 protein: CASSRLAGLAQYF; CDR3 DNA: TGTGCCAGCAGTCGACTAGCGGGGTTAGCCCAGTACTTC
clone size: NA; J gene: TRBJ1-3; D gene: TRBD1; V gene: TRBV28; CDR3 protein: CASSGTGYGNTIYF; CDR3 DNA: TGTGCCAGCAGTGGGACAGGGTATGGAAACACCATATATTTT
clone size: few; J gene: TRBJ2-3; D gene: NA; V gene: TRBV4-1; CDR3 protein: CASSQYTGKGPDTQYF; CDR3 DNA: TGCGCCAGCAGCCAATACACAGGGAAGGGGCCAGATACGCAGTATTTT
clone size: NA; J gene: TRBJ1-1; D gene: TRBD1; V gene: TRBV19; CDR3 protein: CASGRQGANTEAFF; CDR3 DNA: TGTGCCAGTGGACGACAGGGGGCGAACACTGAAGCTTTCTTT
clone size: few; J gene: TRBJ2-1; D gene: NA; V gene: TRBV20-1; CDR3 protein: CSARDLYEQFF; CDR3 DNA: TGCAGTGCTAGAGATCTCTATGAGCAGTTCTTC
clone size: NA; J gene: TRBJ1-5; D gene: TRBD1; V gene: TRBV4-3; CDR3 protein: CASSQDRQGPSYQPQHF; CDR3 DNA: TGCGCCAGCAGCCAAGACAGACAGGGGCCATCGTATCAGCCCCAGCATTTT
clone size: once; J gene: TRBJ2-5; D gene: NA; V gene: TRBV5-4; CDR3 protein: CASSFGSAETQYF; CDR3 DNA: TGTGCCAGCAGCTTTGGGTCCGCGGAGACCCAGTACTTC
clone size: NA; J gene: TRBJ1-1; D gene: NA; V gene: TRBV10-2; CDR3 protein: CASSELLRHSVDTEAFF; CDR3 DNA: TGCGCCAGCAGTGAATTGCTACGACACTCTGTCGACACTGAAGCTTTCTTC
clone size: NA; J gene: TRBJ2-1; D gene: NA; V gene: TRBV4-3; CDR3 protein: CASSQDRTQVEQFF; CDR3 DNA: TGCGCCAGCAGCCAAGATCGTACCCAGGTTGAGCAGTTCTTC
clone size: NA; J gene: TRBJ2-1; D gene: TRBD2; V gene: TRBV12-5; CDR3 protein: CASARTSGSIDEQFF; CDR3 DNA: TGTGCTAGTGCCAGGACTAGCGGGAGTATCGATGAGCAGTTCTTC
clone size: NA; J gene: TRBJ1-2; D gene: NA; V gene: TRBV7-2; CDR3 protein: CASSSSGVSNYGYTF; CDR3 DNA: TGTGCCAGCAGCTCCTCAGGGGTTTCGAACTATGGCTACACCTTC
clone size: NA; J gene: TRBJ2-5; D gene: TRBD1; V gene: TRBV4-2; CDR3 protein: CASSRDSGGGTGETQYF; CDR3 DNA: TGTGCCAGCAGCCGAGACTCAGGGGGCGGTACAGGGGAGACCCAGTACTTC
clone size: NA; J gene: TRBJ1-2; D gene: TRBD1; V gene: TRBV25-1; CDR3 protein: CASGQGVGGYTF; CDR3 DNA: TGTGCCAGCGGACAGGGGGTGGGTGGCTACACCTTC
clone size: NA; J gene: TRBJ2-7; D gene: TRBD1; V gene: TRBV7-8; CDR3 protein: CASSLVAGGNEQYF; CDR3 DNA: TGTGCCAGCAGCTTAGTTGCAGGGGGCAACGAGCAGTACTTC
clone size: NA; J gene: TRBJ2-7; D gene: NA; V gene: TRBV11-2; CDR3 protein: CASSLELGGLSEQYF; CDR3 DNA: TGTGCCAGCAGCTTAGAATTGGGGGGCCTGTCCGAGCAGTACTTC
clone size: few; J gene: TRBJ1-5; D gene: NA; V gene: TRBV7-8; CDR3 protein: CASSARGNSNQPQHF; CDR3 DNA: TGTGCCAGCAGCGCGAGGGGGAATAGCAATCAGCCCCAGCATTTT
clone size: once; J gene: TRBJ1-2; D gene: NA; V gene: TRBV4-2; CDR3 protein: CASSQQGGGYTF; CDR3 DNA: TGTGCCAGCAGCCAACAGGGAGGTGGCTACACCTTC
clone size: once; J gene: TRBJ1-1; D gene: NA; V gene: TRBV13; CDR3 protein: CASSTKTVNTEAFF; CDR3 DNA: TGTGCCAGCAGCACTAAGACAGTGAACACTGAAGCTTTCTTT
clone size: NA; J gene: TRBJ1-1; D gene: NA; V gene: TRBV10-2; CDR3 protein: CASSESGRGKGTEAFF; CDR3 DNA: TGCGCCAGCAGTGAGTCTGGCAGGGGAAAAGGAACTGAAGCTTTCTTT
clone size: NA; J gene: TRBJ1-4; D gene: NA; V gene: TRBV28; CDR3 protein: CASSHLEVLSNEKLFF; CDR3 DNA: TGTGCCAGCAGTCACCTTGAAGTTCTCTCTAATGAAAAACTGTTTTTT
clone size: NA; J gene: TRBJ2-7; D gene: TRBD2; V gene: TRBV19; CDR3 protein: CASSFRRAGSGESYEQYF; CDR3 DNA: TGTGCCAGTAGTTTCCGCCGGGCGGGAAGCGGGGAGTCCTACGAGCAGTACTTC
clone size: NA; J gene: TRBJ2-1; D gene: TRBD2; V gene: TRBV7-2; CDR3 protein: CASSLITSADEQFF; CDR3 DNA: TGTGCCAGCAGCTTAATCACTAGCGCCGATGAGCAGTTCTTC
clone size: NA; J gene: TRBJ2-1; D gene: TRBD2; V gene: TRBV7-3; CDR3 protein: CASSAGTSEYNEQFF; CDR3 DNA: TGTGCCAGCAGCGCCGGGACTAGCGAGTACAATGAGCAGTTCTTC